This T cell receptor beta chain was obtained from a study of T cell repertoires in cytomegalovirus infection. Study information: The study used recently identified HLA-C-restricted and well-studied HLA-B-restricted CMV epitopes. General observations from the study: Public TCR beta family frequency separated CMV-and-HLA carriers, including in an independent cohort.

The ends lost 5 bases at V and 2 bases at J; junction bases unmatched: 4. The CDR3 loop spans 14 amino acids. Per germline, CDR1 SGHTA and CDR2 FQGNSA. This clonotype occurred many times. Antigen: not known. TCRdb used MiXCR to reprocess the reads, holding one entry per CDR3 protein. This sample carries 20,000 to 25,000 distinct CDR3 sequences, about 40% of them seen once, and the ten largest clones take around 95%. This sample comprised CD8+ T cells from cultured PBMCs, obtained from culture after CMV antigen stimulation. The J gene is TRBJ2-3, the V gene TRBV7-2; TRBD1 agrees at 7 bases. The TCR originated in a human donor in good health (CMV status not recorded). Some clones in this sample may be carry-over from other donors' samples. CDR3 sequence: CASSLDRVTDTQYF. CDR3 sequence (DNA): TGTGCCAGCAGCCTTGACAGGGTCACAGATACGCAGTATTTT.